This TCR beta chain was identified in a study of T cell clones after liver transplantation. Study-wide background: In this trial, immunosuppression withdrawal was attempted within 2 years of liver transplant. As an antigen-independent comparator, third-party-reactive TCRbeta sequences came from pre-transplant mixed lymphocyte reactions.

V lost 5 bases and J lost 11, with 12 bases in between. CDR3 size: 11 residues. Germline V gene data show CDR1 as MNHEY and CDR2 as SVGAGI. The method was immunoSEQ multiplex PCR; TCRdb's version includes in-frame clones alone and lacks a portion of them. The sample carries roughly 97,000 clones, 75% to 85% recorded once. In this sample, this clone turned up once. The genes are TRBV6-5 and TRBJ1-1, with D possibly being TRBD1 (5 bases). This clonotype originated in a human donor who received a liver transplant. This sample comprised CD4+ T cells from blood, obtained before liver transplant. CDR3 sequence (DNA): TGTGCCAGCAGTGAAGTGGGGCGGGCTTTCTTT. Translating gives CASSEVGRAFF.